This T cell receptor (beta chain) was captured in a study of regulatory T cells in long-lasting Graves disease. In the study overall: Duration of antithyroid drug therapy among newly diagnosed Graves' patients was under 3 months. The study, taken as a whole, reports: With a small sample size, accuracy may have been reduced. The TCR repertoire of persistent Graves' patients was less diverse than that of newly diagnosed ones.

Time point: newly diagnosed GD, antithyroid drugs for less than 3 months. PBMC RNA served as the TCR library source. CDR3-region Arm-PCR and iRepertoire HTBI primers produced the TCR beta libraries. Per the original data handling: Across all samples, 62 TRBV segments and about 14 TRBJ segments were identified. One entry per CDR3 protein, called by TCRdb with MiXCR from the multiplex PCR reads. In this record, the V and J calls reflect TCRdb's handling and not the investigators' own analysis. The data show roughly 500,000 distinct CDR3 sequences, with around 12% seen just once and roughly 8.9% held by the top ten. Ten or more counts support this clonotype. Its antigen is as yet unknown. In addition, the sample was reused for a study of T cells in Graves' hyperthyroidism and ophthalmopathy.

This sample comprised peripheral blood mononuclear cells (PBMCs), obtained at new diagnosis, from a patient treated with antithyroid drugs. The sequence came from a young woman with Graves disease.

The CDR3 DNA reads as TGTGCCAGCAGTTCGGCCAGGTGGGGCGAGCAGTACTTC. This encodes CASSSARWGEQYF. The gene calls are TRBV27 and TRBJ2-7; no definite D call. The CDR3 has 13 amino acids. Per the germline V gene, CDR1 is MNHEY and CDR2 is SMNVEV (reference sequence). V lost 4 bases, J lost 6 bases, and 13 bases lay in between.